Below are 31 T cell receptor beta chains sequenced from a single sample in a study of blood T cell repertoires in COVID-19. Using immunoSEQ multiplex PCR, the repertoire was profiled, and TCRdb retains in-frame clones only, with some absent. The sample has about 480,000 clones; 80% to 90% are singletons. The specimen was peripheral blood. The receptors shown here come from a man aged 18 to 29 with COVID-19, enrolled during active disease.

This clone has only one observation. The chain carries TRBV6-6 and TRBJ2-7, with D unclear. The CDR3 runs to 14 residues. The germline V and J ends were trimmed by 2 bases and 1 base, with 9 bases remaining between them. In germline, CDR1 is MNHNY, CDR2 SVGAGI (reference sequence). CDR3 region: CASSYAQNSYEQYF. DNA for the CDR3: TGTGCCAGCAGTTACGCCCAGAATTCCTACGAGCAGTACTTC.

This clone is a singleton in its sample. The chain employs TRBV14 and TRBJ2-3; TRBD2 aligns across 8 bases. CDR1 and CDR2 from the germline V gene are SGHDN and FVKESK. Trimming removed 3 bases from V and 2 bases from J; junction bases left unmatched: 10. The CDR3 extends over 17 amino acids. The CDR3 sequence: CASSHPLGLAHTDTQYF. CDR3 sequence (DNA): TGTGCCAGCAGCCACCCCCTCGGACTAGCTCACACAGATACGCAGTATTTT.

The chain joins TRBV13 to TRBJ2-7; 11 bases line up with TRBD1. This CDR3 comprises 17 residues. Per germline, CDR1 PRHDT and CDR2 FYEKMQ (reference sequence). V lost 5 bases and J lost 2; bases outside the gene matches: 11. The CDR3 loop reads CASSPWGRGQGAYEQYF. CDR3 bases: TGTGCCAGCAGCCCCTGGGGAAGGGGACAGGGGGCCTACGAGCAGTACTTC.

This clone was counted between two and nine times. J is TRBJ1-1 and V is TRBV6-5; the match to TRBD1 covers 9 bases. The length of the CDR3 is 15 residues. Germline assignment: CDR1 MNHEY and CDR2 SVGAGI. The J segment lost 5 bases and the V segment lost 5 bases, leaving 9 bases of the junction unmatched. The CDR3, as DNA: TGTGCCAGCAGTAGAACGGGACAGGGAGAGACTGAAGCTTTCTTT. Its protein is CASSRTGQGETEAFF.

The V gene is TRBV5-6, the J gene TRBJ2-7; TRBD1 matches at 7 bases. Germline V gene lookup returns CDR1 SGHDT and CDR2 YYEEEE. V lost 0 bases and J lost 4; bases outside the gene matches: 4. The CDR3 is made up of 14 amino acids. The CDR3 nucleotides are TGTGCCAGCAGCTTGGGGACAGGAGTTTACGAGCAGTACTTC. Protein sequence: CASSLGTGVYEQYF.

This chain joins TRBV18 and TRBJ2-3, with 7 bases aligning to TRBD2. Germline CDR1 is KGHSH and CDR2 is LQKENI. This CDR3 has 15 amino acids. With V trimmed by 3 bases and J by 2 bases, 5 bases remained unmatched. CDR3 loop: CASSPLLAVTDTQYF. In DNA, the CDR3 is TGTGCCAGCTCACCGCTCCTAGCGGTCACAGATACGCAGTATTTT.

The genes are TRBV5-1 and TRBJ2-1, with D possibly being TRBD2 (6 bases). The V and J ends lost 0 bases and 2 bases respectively, with 15 bases between them. Germline loops: CDR1 SGHRS, CDR2 YFSETQ. The length of the CDR3 is 17 residues. The CDR3 DNA is TGCGCCAGCAGCTTGGGGAGCGGGCTTCGTACCTACAATGAGCAGTTCTTC. This translates into CASSLGSGLRTYNEQFF.

The J gene is TRBJ2-2, the V gene TRBV19, with a possible D match to TRBD1 (6 bases). V was trimmed by 4 bases and J by 0 bases, leaving 12 bases between them. The CDR3 is 16 amino acids. Germline V lookup: CDR1 LNHDA, CDR2 SQIVND (reference sequence). As DNA, the CDR3 is TGTGCCAGTAGTACCTGGGACACCTCGAACACCGGGGAGCTGTTTTTT. This encodes CASSTWDTSNTGELFF.

This chain connects TRBV27 to TRBJ1-1, with 8 bases fitting TRBD1. CDR1 is MNHEY, CDR2 SMNVEV, per germline (reference sequence). The V gene end was trimmed by 4 bases and the J gene end by 1 base; junction bases not matched to a gene: 5. The CDR3 contains 15 residues. The CDR3 region has the DNA TGTGCCAGCAGTTCTCATACAGGGGGGAACACTGAAGCTTTCTTT. This encodes CASSSHTGGNTEAFF.

The chain links TRBV5-6 to TRBJ1-6, with D unclear. Trimming removed 3 bases from V and 6 bases from J, with 13 bases in between. CDR1 is SGHDT, CDR2 YYEEEE, per germline. This CDR3 region has 15 residues. The CDR3, as DNA: TGTGCCAGCAGCTCCGGGGTAGGAGGTAATTCACCCCTCCACTTT. Its translation is CASSSGVGGNSPLHF.

As regards this clone: This sample includes further DNA sequences coding for the same CDR3. The genes are TRBV18 and TRBJ2-5; D is ambiguous. V dropped 3 bases and J dropped 1 base, with 6 bases sitting between them. The germline V gene encodes CDR1 KGHSH and CDR2 LQKENI. CDR3 length equals 13 residues. CDR3 residues: CASSPAVQETQYF. CDR3 bases: TGTGCCAGCTCACCGGCAGTCCAAGAGACCCAGTACTTC.

The V gene is TRBV5-1, the J gene TRBJ1-4; tentative D call: TRBD1 (5 bases). The CDR3 totals 14 residues. Germline V gene lookup returns CDR1 SGHRS and CDR2 YFSETQ. V dropped 1 base and J dropped 6 bases, with 10 bases sitting between them. CDR3 DNA: TGCGCCAGCAGCTTGAGGGGCAGGGATGAAAAACTGTTTTTT. It codes for CASSLRGRDEKLFF.

CDR3 sequence (DNA): TGTGCCAGCAGCCAAGATAAGGGGACTACTAGCACAGATACGCAGTATTTT. It translates to CASSQDKGTTSTDTQYF. This chain uses TRBV4-2 with TRBJ2-3; 7 nucleotides align to TRBD2. The length of the CDR3 is 17 residues. After removal of 0 bases from V and 0 bases from J, the junction contained 6 bases not matched to a gene. Germline CDR1 reads LGHNA; CDR2 reads YNFKEQ.

The J gene is TRBJ1-2, the V gene TRBV6-6, with 8 bases identical to TRBD1. Germline lookup yields CDR1 MNHNY and CDR2 SVGAGI (reference sequence). This CDR3 region has 16 residues. V gave up 6 bases and J gave up 2 bases; unmatched junction bases: 11. As DNA, the CDR3 is TGTGCCAGCAGCTGGGCCCCGGGACAGGAAAACTATGGCTACACCTTC. The encoded protein is CASSWAPGQENYGYTF.

In this sample, this clone turned up once. The same CDR3 also results from other DNA sequences found in this sample. The rearrangement uses TRBV4-1 and TRBJ2-7; tentatively, D is TRBD2 (5 bases). The CDR3 is 14 amino acids. Germline assignment: CDR1 MGHRA and CDR2 YSYEKL. The V gene lost 3 bases and the J gene lost 0 bases, with 9 bases spanning the gap. For the CDR3, the DNA is TGCGCCAGCAGCCAGGGTGAGGGCTCCTACGAGCAGTACTTC. Amino acid sequence: CASSQGEGSYEQYF.

This chain joins TRBV9 and TRBJ2-7; 10 positions match TRBD2. The CDR3 loop spans 15 amino acids. V lost 0 bases, J lost 6 bases, and 6 bases stayed unmatched. The V gene's germline CDR1 is SGDLS and CDR2 YYNGEE. CDR3 sequence reads: CASSVEAGGTLEQYF. The CDR3 coding sequence is TGTGCCAGCAGCGTAGAAGCGGGAGGGACCCTCGAGCAGTACTTC.

V usage is TRBV7-9 and J usage is TRBJ2-7, with 7 bases aligning to TRBD2. The CDR3 covers 14 residues. Germline CDR1 and CDR2: SEHNR and FQNEAQ (reference sequence). V lost 5 bases, J lost 0 bases, and 4 bases stayed unmatched. The CDR3 DNA sequence: TGTGCCAGCAGCGAAGCGGGGCTCTCCTACGAGCAGTACTTC. Protein product: CASSEAGLSYEQYF.

This sequence joins TRBV11-3 and TRBJ1-1; 7 bases line up with TRBD1. J was trimmed by 1 base and V by 0 bases; bases with no gene match: 8. Germline V gene lookup returns CDR1 SGHNT and CDR2 YENEEA. CDR3 size: 17 residues. The CDR3 loop reads CASSLDTVAGGNTEAFF. CDR3 bases: TGTGCCAGCAGCTTAGATACGGTGGCAGGGGGGAACACTGAAGCTTTCTTT.

V usage is TRBV14 and J usage is TRBJ2-7, with D possibly matching TRBD1 (5 bases). CDR3 length equals 14 residues. V was cut by 4 bases and J by 5 bases, with 15 bases left in between. From germline, CDR1 is SGHDN and CDR2 FVKESK. Here the CDR3 reads CASSLETQGDEQYF. The CDR3 DNA reads TGTGCCAGCAGCCTCGAAACCCAGGGTGACGAGCAGTACTTC. The full variable domain, rest sourced from reference TRBV14 and TRBJ2-7, is EAGVTQFPSHSVIEKGQTVTLRCDPISGHDNLYWYRRVMGKEIKFLLHFVKESKQDESGMPNNRFLAERTGGTYSTLKVQPAELEDSGVYFCASSLETQGDEQYFGPGTRLTVT.

V gene TRBV11-2 combines with J gene TRBJ2-1, with 9 bases fitting TRBD2. V was pared by 5 bases and J by 4 bases, with 6 bases of the junction left unmatched. Germline V gene lookup returns CDR1 SGHAT and CDR2 FQNNGV. The CDR3 totals 15 residues. CDR3 region: CASSPLAGAYNEQFF. CDR3 nucleotide sequence: TGTGCCAGCAGCCCCTTAGCGGGGGCTTACAATGAGCAGTTCTTC.

This clone appeared a single time. The V call is TRBV3-1 (or the pseudogene TRBV3-2), the J call TRBJ1-5; no clear D. This CDR3 spans 14 amino acids. Trimming took off 4 bases at V and 1 base at J, with 8 bases between the two ends. Germline V gene sequence: CDR1 LGHDT, CDR2 YNNKEL (reference sequence). The CDR3 reads CASSRGGSNQPQHF. The CDR3 DNA reads TGTGCCAGCAGCCGGGGAGGGAGCAATCAGCCCCAGCATTTT.

This chain links TRBV3-1 (or the pseudogene TRBV3-2) with TRBJ2-5, with 14 nucleotides matching TRBD2. The CDR3 has 15 amino acids. The germline gives CDR1 LGHDT, CDR2 YNNKEL (reference sequence). The J segment lost 5 bases and the V segment lost 5 bases, leaving 4 bases of the junction unmatched. In DNA, the CDR3 is TGTGCCAGCAGCACAAGGACTAGCGGGAGGGAGACCCAGTACTTC. Amino acids: CASSTRTSGRETQYF.

The chain joins TRBV3-1 (or the pseudogene TRBV3-2) to TRBJ1-5; perhaps TRBD1 as D (6 bases). V was trimmed by 6 bases and J by 4 bases, leaving 10 bases between them. This CDR3 comprises 13 residues. Germline lookup yields CDR1 LGHDT and CDR2 YNNKEL (reference sequence). For the CDR3, the DNA is TGTGCCAGCAGTCCACAGGGAAATCAGCCCCAGCATTTT. The encoded protein is CASSPQGNQPQHF.

The V and J genes are TRBV9 and TRBJ2-5; 7 bases match TRBD2. Trimming at V came to 1 base and at J to 1 base, leaving 16 bases not matched to a gene. The length of the CDR3 is 19 residues. Germline CDR1 reads SGDLS; CDR2 reads YYNGEE. CDR3 coding DNA: TGTGCCAGCAGCGTACGGGTAAACGGGGGGAGCGAACCCCAAGAGACCCAGTACTTC. Its translation: CASSVRVNGGSEPQETQYF.

As DNA, the CDR3 is TGCAGTGCTTTAACAGGGGCTGGCTACACCTTC. This gives the protein CSALTGAGYTF. This chain uses TRBV20-1 with TRBJ1-2; 7 bases line up with TRBD1. Trimming at V came to 5 bases and at J to 7 bases, leaving 4 bases not matched to a gene. The germline V gene has CDR1 DFQATT and CDR2 SNEGSKA (reference sequence). This CDR3 contains 11 residues.

The V call is TRBV6-5, the J call TRBJ2-5; 7 positions agree with TRBD1. Germline V gene lookup returns CDR1 MNHEY and CDR2 SVGAGI. J lost 5 bases, V lost 7 bases, and 7 bases had no gene match. The CDR3 length is 13 residues. The CDR3 sequence: CASILTGRETQYF. In DNA form, the CDR3 reads TGTGCCAGCATCCTGACAGGGCGCGAGACCCAGTACTTC.

This clone was seen a single time. V and J are TRBV27 and TRBJ2-4, with D tentatively TRBD1 (6 bases). With 3 bases removed from V and 2 bases from J, the gap between germline ends came to 14 bases. There are 16 residues in the CDR3. The germline CDR1 and CDR2 sequences are MNHEY and SMNVEV (reference sequence). The CDR3 protein is CASSLDSRVSKNIQYF. CDR3 in DNA: TGTGCCAGCAGTTTGGACAGTCGGGTATCCAAAAACATTCAGTACTTC.

The chain has TRBV6-5 and TRBJ1-2; D uncertain. This CDR3 contains 15 residues. The germline gives CDR1 MNHEY, CDR2 SVGAGI. V was clipped by 2 bases and J by 0 bases, with 10 bases between them. The CDR3 sequence: CASSYGEASNYGYTF. In DNA, the CDR3 is TGTGCCAGCAGTTACGGGGAGGCCTCTAACTATGGCTACACCTTC.

Here the CDR3 DNA reads TGTGCCAGCAGTGAGGGAAACAGGGACGGGAGCTACACCTTC. This sequence encodes CASSEGNRDGSYTF. This chain uses TRBV2 with TRBJ1-2, with D possibly matching TRBD1 (6 bases). This CDR3 contains 14 residues. Trimming took 3 bases from V and 9 from J, leaving 17 bases between them. Per the germline V gene, CDR1 is SNHLY and CDR2 is FYNNEI.

This chain joins TRBV11-3 and TRBJ2-5; a possible D gene is TRBD1 (6 bases). The CDR3 is 15 residues long. The V gene's germline CDR1 is SGHNT and CDR2 YENEEA. V was clipped by 1 base and J by 4 bases, with 13 bases between them. The CDR3: CASSLGVRGGETQYF. CDR3 in DNA: TGTGCCAGCAGCTTAGGGGTCAGGGGTGGAGAGACCCAGTACTTC.

The V and J genes are TRBV25-1 and TRBJ1-2; maybe TRBD1 (6 bases). V lost 2 bases and J lost 6, with 13 bases in between. This CDR3 is 14 amino acids long. CDR1 and CDR2 (germline): MGHDK, SYGVNS. CDR3 nucleotide sequence: TGTGCCAGCAGTGAAGGGGTATACAGGGATGGCTACACCTTC. Translated: CASSEGVYRDGYTF.